A single sample is the source of the 22 T cell receptor beta chains below, sequenced in a study of blood T cell repertoires in COVID-19. Sequencing used immunoSEQ multiplex PCR; TCRdb keeps in-frame clones, though not all of them. The sample yields roughly 62,000 clones, around 87% seen once. Sequenced input: peripheral blood. These receptors originate from a human donor with active COVID-19. The donor label of this sample is uncertain.

V usage is TRBV30 and J usage is TRBJ1-1; 8 nucleotides agree with TRBD1. The V gene's germline CDR1 is GTSNPN and CDR2 SVGIG (reference sequence). Germline trimming cut 5 bases from V and 5 bases from J; bases unmatched to any gene: 4. This CDR3 is built from 12 residues. CDR3: CAWGQGRTEAFF. As DNA, the CDR3 is TGTGCCTGGGGACAGGGAAGGACTGAAGCTTTCTTT.

The chain recombines TRBV14 with TRBJ2-1; 8 bases align to TRBD2. V was clipped by 2 bases and J by 0 bases; unmatched bases: 3. The CDR3 runs 16 residues. Germline CDR1 reads SGHDN; CDR2 reads FVKESK. The DNA of the CDR3 is TGTGCCAGCAGCCAACGAAGCGGGAGCTCCTACAATGAGCAGTTCTTC. Its translation: CASSQRSGSSYNEQFF.

The chain joins TRBV12-5 to TRBJ1-4; D call uncertain. V lost 0 bases and J 7 bases, leaving 6 bases between the germline ends. This CDR3 is 13 amino acids long. Per germline, CDR1 LGHNT and CDR2 FRNRAP. CDR3 amino acids: CASGLVLSEKLFF. CDR3 nucleotide sequence: TGTGCTAGTGGTTTGGTACTGAGTGAAAAACTGTTTTTT.

This chain joins TRBV19 and TRBJ2-7; 7 bases agree with TRBD1. Germline CDR1 LNHDA, CDR2 SQIVND (reference sequence). CDR3 size: 15 residues. The V and J ends lost 0 bases and 0 bases, in that order; junction bases with no gene match: 2. Here the CDR3 DNA reads TGTGCCAGTAGTATAGATCAGGGGGACTCCTACGAGCAGTACTTC. Translated: CASSIDQGDSYEQYF.

The rearrangement uses TRBV7-9 and TRBJ2-7, with 10 bases lining up with TRBD1. The CDR3 consists of 15 residues. Germline-derived CDR1 and CDR2 are SEHNR and FQNEAQ (reference sequence). V shed 4 bases, J shed 5 bases, and the junction held 8 bases outside the gene matches. The CDR3 nucleotides read TGTGCCAGCAGCTCCTCGGGACAGGGGTTGCACGAGCAGTACTTC. Its translation is CASSSSGQGLHEQYF.

CDR3 region: CASSGQGWDQPQHF. CDR3 sequence (DNA): TGTGCCAGCAGCGGACAGGGCTGGGATCAGCCCCAGCATTTT. This chain uses TRBV2 with TRBJ1-5, with TRBD1 matching over 8 bases. V trimming: 6 bases; J trimming: 5 bases; junction bases outside the gene matches: 6. The CDR3 loop spans 14 amino acids. Germline CDR1 is SNHLY and CDR2 is FYNNEI.

This chain uses TRBV11-2 with TRBJ2-6; 13 bases map to TRBD2. Germline V gene lookup returns CDR1 SGHAT and CDR2 FQNNGV. The junction had 7 bases not matched to a gene; V was cut back by 3 bases and J by 2 bases. The length of the CDR3 is 19 residues. Here the CDR3 reads CASSFPPGLAGTGANVLTF. CDR3 sequence (DNA): TGTGCCAGCAGCTTCCCGCCGGGACTAGCGGGAACTGGGGCCAACGTCCTGACTTTC.

This clone was counted once. The J gene is TRBJ2-3, the V gene TRBV28; TRBD2 is a possible D gene (6 bases). The CDR3 extends over 16 amino acids. Germline V gene lookup returns CDR1 MDHEN and CDR2 SYDVKM. The V and J ends lost 2 bases and 1 base respectively, with 13 bases between them. The CDR3 region is CASSLGGLGGTDTQYF. The CDR3 coding sequence is TGTGCCAGCAGTTTAGGGGGGTTGGGCGGCACAGATACGCAGTATTTT.

This clone was observed once. The chain employs TRBV3-1 (or the pseudogene TRBV3-2) and TRBJ1-4, with unresolved D. In germline, CDR1 is LGHDT, CDR2 YNNKEL (reference sequence). Trimming took off 1 base at V and 2 bases at J, with 5 bases between the two ends. The CDR3 consists of 14 residues. CDR3 residues: CASSQAYTNEKLFF. CDR3 DNA: TGTGCCAGCAGCCAAGCGTATACTAATGAAAAACTGTTTTTT.

This rearrangement joins TRBV2 to TRBJ2-3; D is uncertain. Germline CDR1 reads SNHLY; CDR2 reads FYNNEI. The ends were cut back, 3 bases at V and 2 bases at J, with 9 bases in the middle. The CDR3 runs to 14 residues. The CDR3 loop reads CASSELTATDTQYF. The CDR3 bases are TGTGCCAGCAGTGAGCTAACAGCCACAGATACGCAGTATTTT.

The chain combines TRBV2 with TRBJ2-2, with TRBD1 matching 10 bases. Germline CDR1 reads SNHLY; CDR2 reads FYNNEI. The V gene end was trimmed by 6 bases and the J gene end by 7 bases; junction bases not matched to a gene: 11. This CDR3 region has 16 residues. The CDR3 spells CASRGETGGSNGELFF. CDR3 in DNA: TGTGCCAGCAGGGGGGAGACAGGGGGCTCTAACGGGGAGCTGTTTTTT.

V is TRBV6-6 and J is TRBJ2-3; 7 positions agree with TRBD1. V shed 2 bases and J 2 bases; nucleotides not matched to a gene: 7. The CDR3 extends over 16 amino acids. The germline V gene has CDR1 MNHNY and CDR2 SVGAGI (reference sequence). CDR3 residues: CASSYGDSYYTDTQYF. The CDR3 DNA reads as TGTGCCAGCAGTTACGGGGACAGCTACTACACAGATACGCAGTATTTT.

The V call is TRBV11-2, the J call TRBJ2-3, with D maybe TRBD2 (5 bases). Looked up from germline, CDR1 is SGHAT and CDR2 is FQNNGV. V gave up 4 bases and J gave up 8 bases, with 10 bases separating them. This CDR3 has 12 residues. DNA of the CDR3: TGTGCCAGCAGCTCGGGGTTGACTACGCAGTATTTT. Its translation is CASSSGLTTQYF.

The rearrangement uses TRBV6-5 and TRBJ1-2, with TRBD1 as a possible D gene (5 bases). Germline loops: CDR1 MNHEY, CDR2 SVGAGI. Trimming pared 7 bases from V and 3 bases from J, leaving 12 bases between. CDR3 length: 13 amino acids. The CDR3 here is CASTTGGDYGYTF. Here the CDR3 DNA reads TGTGCCAGCACCACGGGGGGGGACTATGGCTACACCTTC.

The chain employs TRBV30 and TRBJ2-3; 10 positions match TRBD2. CDR3 length: 16 amino acids. V was clipped by 2 bases and J by 4 bases; unmatched bases: 9. The germline V gene encodes CDR1 GTSNPN and CDR2 SVGIG (reference sequence). The CDR3 reads CAWSPLSGGASDTQYF. DNA for the CDR3: TGTGCCTGGAGTCCTCTCAGCGGGGGGGCATCAGATACGCAGTATTTT. Combining the CDR3 with reference TRBV30 and TRBJ2-3 gives the whole variable domain SQTIHQWPATLVQPVGSPLSLECTVEGTSNPNLYWYRQAAGRGLQLLFYSVGIGQISSEVPQNLSASRPQDRQFILSSKKLLLSDSGFYLCAWSPLSGGASDTQYFGPGTRLTVL.

This clone was seen once. The chain couples TRBV20-1 to TRBJ2-7, with D possibly being TRBD1 (5 bases). The CDR3 sequence is 10 residues long. The germline V gene has CDR1 DFQATT and CDR2 SNEGSKA (reference sequence). V was clipped by 6 bases and J by 5 bases, with 8 bases between them. The CDR3 here is CSASRDEQYF. Written as DNA, the CDR3 is TGCAGTGCGTCCAGGGACGAGCAGTACTTC.

V usage is TRBV9 and J usage is TRBJ1-1, with D hard to call. Germline-derived CDR1 and CDR2 are SGDLS and YYNGEE. V was cut by 1 base and J by 5 bases, with 12 bases left in between. CDR3 length: 14 amino acids. This CDR3 reads CASSVTQWATEAFF. The CDR3 DNA sequence: TGTGCCAGCAGCGTAACCCAGTGGGCTACTGAAGCTTTCTTT. Complete variable domain (other parts from reference TRBV9 and TRBJ1-1): DSGVTQTPKHLITATGQRVTLRCSPRSGDLSVYWYQQSLDQGLQFLIQYYNGEERAKGNILERFSAQQFPDLHSELNLSSLELGDSALYFCASSVTQWATEAFFGQGTRLTVV.

The chain employs TRBV30 and TRBJ1-5, with D possibly matching TRBD1 (6 bases). The CDR3 runs 15 residues. The germline CDR1 and CDR2 sequences are GTSNPN and SVGIG (reference sequence). Trimming took 4 bases from V and 3 from J, leaving 16 bases between them. Written as DNA, the CDR3 is TGTGCCTGGAACAAACAGGGAAGGAACAATCAGCCCCAGCATTTT. Amino acid sequence: CAWNKQGRNNQPQHF.

This clone is categorized as medium-sized (0.01 to 0.1%). The chain is built from TRBV4-2 and TRBJ2-1; the D gene is possibly TRBD2 (5 bases). Germline assignment: CDR1 LGHNA and CDR2 YNFKEQ. The ends were cut back, 1 base at V and 7 bases at J, with 14 bases in the middle. The CDR3 has 15 amino acids. The CDR3 loop reads CASSQGWNSGNEQFF. The CDR3 coding sequence is TGTGCCAGCAGCCAAGGTTGGAATTCGGGGAATGAGCAGTTCTTC.

This clone was picked up one time. The chain combines TRBV2 with TRBJ1-4; 8 bases line up with TRBD1. The CDR3 consists of 14 residues. Germline CDR1 SNHLY, CDR2 FYNNEI. With 3 bases clipped from V and 4 bases from J, the junction kept 1 base outside the gene matches. In DNA, the CDR3 is TGTGCCAGCAGTGACAGGGGGCATAATGAAAAACTGTTTTTT. Translation gives CASSDRGHNEKLFF.

The chain is built from TRBV19 and TRBJ2-2; D may be TRBD2 (5 bases). Germline V gives CDR1 LNHDA, CDR2 SQIVND (reference sequence). The CDR3 runs to 15 residues. Trimming pared 3 bases from V and 5 bases from J, leaving 13 bases between. CDR3 DNA sequence: TGTGCCAGTAGTATCTGGACCGGAGGAACCGGGGAGCTGTTTTTT. It codes for CASSIWTGGTGELFF.

The chain's CDR3 is CASSQERLLTGLGANEKLFF. DNA of the CDR3: TGCGCCAGCAGCCAAGAGCGACTTTTGACAGGGTTGGGGGCTAATGAAAAACTGTTTTTT. The chain joins TRBV4-3 to TRBJ1-4; 7 bases align to TRBD1. Per germline, CDR1 LGHNA and CDR2 YSLEER. The length of the CDR3 is 20 residues. V lost 0 bases, J lost 3 bases, and 16 bases stayed unmatched.